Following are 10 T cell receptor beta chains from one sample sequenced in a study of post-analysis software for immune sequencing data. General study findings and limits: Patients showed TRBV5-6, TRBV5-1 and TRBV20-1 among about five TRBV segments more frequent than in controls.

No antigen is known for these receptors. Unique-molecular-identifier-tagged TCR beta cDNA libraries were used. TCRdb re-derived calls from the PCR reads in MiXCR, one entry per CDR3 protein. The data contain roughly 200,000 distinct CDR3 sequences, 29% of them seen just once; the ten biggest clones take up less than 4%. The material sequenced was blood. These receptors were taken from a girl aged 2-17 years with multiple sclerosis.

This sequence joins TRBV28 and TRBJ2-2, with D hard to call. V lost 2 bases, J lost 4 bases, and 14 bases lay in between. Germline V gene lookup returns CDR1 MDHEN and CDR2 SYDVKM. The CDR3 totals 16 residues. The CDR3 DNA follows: TGTGCCAGCAGTTTACTACTCCCCCGAGCCACCGGGGAGCTGTTTTTT. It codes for CASSLLLPRATGELFF.

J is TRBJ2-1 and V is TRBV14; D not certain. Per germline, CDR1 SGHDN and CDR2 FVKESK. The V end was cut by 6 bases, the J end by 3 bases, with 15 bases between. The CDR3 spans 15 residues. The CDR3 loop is CASSTNRVHYNEQFF. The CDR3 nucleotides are TGTGCCAGCAGTACAAATCGGGTCCACTACAATGAGCAGTTCTTC. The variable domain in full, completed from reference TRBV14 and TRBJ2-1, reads EAGVTQFPSHSVIEKGQTVTLRCDPISGHDNLYWYRRVMGKEIKFLLHFVKESKQDESGMPNNRFLAERTGGTYSTLKVQPAELEDSGVYFCASSTNRVHYNEQFFGPGTRLTVL.

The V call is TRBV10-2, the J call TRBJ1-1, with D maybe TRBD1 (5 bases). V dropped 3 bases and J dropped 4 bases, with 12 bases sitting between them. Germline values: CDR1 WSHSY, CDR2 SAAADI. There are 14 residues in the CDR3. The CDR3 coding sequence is TGCGCCAGCAGTGATCACGGGACTAGCACTGAAGCTTTCTTT. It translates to CASSDHGTSTEAFF.

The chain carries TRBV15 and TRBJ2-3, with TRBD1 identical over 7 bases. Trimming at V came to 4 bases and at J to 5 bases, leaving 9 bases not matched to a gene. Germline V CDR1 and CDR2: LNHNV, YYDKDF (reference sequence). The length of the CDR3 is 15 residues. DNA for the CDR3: TGTGCCACCAGCACTCGGTCAGGGGGTAAAGATACGCAGTATTTT. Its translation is CATSTRSGGKDTQYF.

CDR3 nucleotide sequence: TGTGCCACCAGCAGAGATCTCGGACTAGCGGGGATATCCTACGAGCAGTACTTC. Encoded protein: CATSRDLGLAGISYEQYF. The chain employs TRBV15 and TRBJ2-7; 12 positions match TRBD2. The CDR3 totals 18 residues. V lost 0 bases and J lost 1; bases outside the gene matches: 7. Per the germline V gene, CDR1 is LNHNV and CDR2 is YYDKDF (reference sequence).

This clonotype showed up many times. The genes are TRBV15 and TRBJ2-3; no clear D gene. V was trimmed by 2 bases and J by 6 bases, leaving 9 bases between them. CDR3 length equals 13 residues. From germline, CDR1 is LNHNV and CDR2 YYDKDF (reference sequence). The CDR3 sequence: CATSRRAVDTQYF. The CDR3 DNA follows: TGTGCCACCAGCAGACGGGCCGTGGATACGCAGTATTTT.

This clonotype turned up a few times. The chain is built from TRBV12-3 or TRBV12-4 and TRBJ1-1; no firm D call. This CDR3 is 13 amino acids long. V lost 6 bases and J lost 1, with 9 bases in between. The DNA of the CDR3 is TGTGCCAGCAGCCCCGCCGGGAACACTGAAGCTTTCTTT. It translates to CASSPAGNTEAFF.

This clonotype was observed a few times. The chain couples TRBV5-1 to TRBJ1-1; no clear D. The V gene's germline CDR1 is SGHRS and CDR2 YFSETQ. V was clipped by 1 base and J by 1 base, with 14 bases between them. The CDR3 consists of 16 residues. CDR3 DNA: TGCGCCAGCAGCTTGATCGTTGGGTTCTCGAACACTGAAGCTTTCTTT. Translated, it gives CASSLIVGFSNTEAFF.

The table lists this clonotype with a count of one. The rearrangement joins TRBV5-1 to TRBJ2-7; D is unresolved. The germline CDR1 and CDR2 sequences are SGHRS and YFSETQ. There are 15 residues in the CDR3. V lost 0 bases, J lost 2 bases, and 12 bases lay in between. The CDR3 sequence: CASSLDSSSPYEQYF. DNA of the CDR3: TGCGCCAGCAGCTTGGACAGCTCCAGCCCCTACGAGCAGTACTTC.

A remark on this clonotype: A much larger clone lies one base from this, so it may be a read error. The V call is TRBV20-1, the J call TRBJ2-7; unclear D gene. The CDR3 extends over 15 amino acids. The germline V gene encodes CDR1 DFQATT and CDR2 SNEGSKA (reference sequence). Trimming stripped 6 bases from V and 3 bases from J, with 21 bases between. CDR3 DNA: TGCAGTGCCAGTCCCGGGTCCCCCCAACACTACGAGCAGTACTTC. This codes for CSASPGSPQHYEQYF.